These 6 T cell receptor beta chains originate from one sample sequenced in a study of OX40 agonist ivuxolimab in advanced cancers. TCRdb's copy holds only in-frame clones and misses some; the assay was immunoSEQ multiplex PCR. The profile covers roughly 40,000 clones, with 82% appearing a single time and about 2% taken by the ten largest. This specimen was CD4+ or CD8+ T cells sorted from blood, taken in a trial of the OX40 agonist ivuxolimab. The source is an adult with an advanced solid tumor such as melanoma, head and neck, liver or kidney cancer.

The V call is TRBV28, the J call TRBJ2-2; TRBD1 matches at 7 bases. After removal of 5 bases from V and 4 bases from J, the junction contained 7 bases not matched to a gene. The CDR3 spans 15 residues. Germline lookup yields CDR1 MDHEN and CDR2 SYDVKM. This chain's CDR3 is CASSTTGTGTGELFF. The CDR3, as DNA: TGTGCCAGCAGTACGACAGGGACGGGCACCGGGGAGCTGTTTTTT.

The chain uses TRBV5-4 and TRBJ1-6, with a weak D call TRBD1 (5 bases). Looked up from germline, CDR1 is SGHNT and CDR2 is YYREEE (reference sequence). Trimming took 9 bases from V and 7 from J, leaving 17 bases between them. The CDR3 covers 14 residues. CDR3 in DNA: TGTGCCATGTCTACGGGGGTAGAGAATTCACCCCTCCACTTT. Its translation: CAMSTGVENSPLHF. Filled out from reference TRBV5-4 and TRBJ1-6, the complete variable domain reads ETGVTQSPTHLIKTRGQQVTLRCSSQSGHNTVSWYQQALGQGPQFIFQYYREEENGRGNFPPRFSGLQFPNYSSELNVNALELDDSALYLCAMSTGVENSPLHFGNGTRLTVT.

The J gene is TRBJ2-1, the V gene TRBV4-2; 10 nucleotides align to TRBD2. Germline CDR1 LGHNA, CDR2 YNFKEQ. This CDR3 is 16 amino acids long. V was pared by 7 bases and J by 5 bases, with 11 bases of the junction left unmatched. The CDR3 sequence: CASTKGASGSDNEQFF. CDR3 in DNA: TGTGCCAGCACCAAAGGGGCTAGCGGGAGTGACAATGAGCAGTTCTTC.

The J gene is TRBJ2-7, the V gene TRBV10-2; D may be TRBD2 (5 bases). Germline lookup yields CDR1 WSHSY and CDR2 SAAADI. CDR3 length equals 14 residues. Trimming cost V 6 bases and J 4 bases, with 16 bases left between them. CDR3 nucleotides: TGCGCCAGCAGGACGAATCGGGAATCATACGAGCAGTACTTC. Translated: CASRTNRESYEQYF.

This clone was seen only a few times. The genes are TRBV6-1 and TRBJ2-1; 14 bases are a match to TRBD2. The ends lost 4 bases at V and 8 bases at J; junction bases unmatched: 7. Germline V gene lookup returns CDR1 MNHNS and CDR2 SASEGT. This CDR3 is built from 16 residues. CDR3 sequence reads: CASSGHRLAGGDEQFF. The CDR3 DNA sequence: TGTGCCAGCAGTGGCCATCGACTAGCGGGAGGGGATGAGCAGTTCTTC.

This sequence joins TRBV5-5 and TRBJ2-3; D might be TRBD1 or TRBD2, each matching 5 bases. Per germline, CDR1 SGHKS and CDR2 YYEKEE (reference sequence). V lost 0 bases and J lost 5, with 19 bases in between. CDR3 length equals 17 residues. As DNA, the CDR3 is TGTGCCAGCAGCTTGGGGTCGAGAAGGGACCGTCGAGATACGCAGTATTTT. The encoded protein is CASSLGSRRDRRDTQYF.